Each of the 14 T cell receptor beta chains below was sequenced from the same sample in a study of shared clonotypes between healthy human individuals. Only in-frame clones appear in the TCRdb table, and some are missing; sequencing was by immunoSEQ multiplex PCR. The table has some 2.4 million clones, over 85% seen once. What was sequenced was naive CD4+ T cells from PBMCs. Subset defined: CD45RA+ positively selected. These receptors were taken from a man aged 18 to 35 in good health. Some clones in this sample may be carry-over from other donors' samples.

The V call is TRBV28, the J call TRBJ1-3, with D possibly matching TRBD1 (6 bases). Germline CDR1 and CDR2: MDHEN and SYDVKM. The CDR3 has 16 residues. V was clipped by 5 bases and J by 0 bases, with 14 bases between them. In nucleotides, the CDR3 is TGTGCCAGCAGTCTCGATACAGGGCACTCTGGAAACACCATATATTTT. It specifies CASSLDTGHSGNTIYF.

V gene TRBV19 combines with J gene TRBJ1-4; D not certain. There are 13 residues in the CDR3. Germline assignment: CDR1 LNHDA and CDR2 SQIVND (reference sequence). Between the trimmed V and J ends, which lost 5 bases and 5 bases, there was a span of 9 bases. The CDR3: CASSAASNEKLFF. The CDR3 coding sequence is TGTGCCAGTAGTGCAGCTTCAAATGAAAAACTGTTTTTT. The full variable domain, its missing parts supplied by reference TRBV19 and TRBJ1-4, is DGGITQSPKYLFRKEGQNVTLSCEQNLNHDAMYWYRQDPGQGLRLIYYSQIVNDFQKGDIAEGYSVSREKKESFPLTVTSAQKNPTAFYLCASSAASNEKLFFGSGTQLSVL.

Only a few counts were recorded for this clone. This sequence joins TRBV29-1 and TRBJ1-1, with TRBD1 as a possible D gene (6 bases). Germline-derived CDR1 and CDR2 are SQVTM and ANQGSEA. Trimming took off 3 bases at V and 8 bases at J, with 16 bases between the two ends. This CDR3 has 13 amino acids. The CDR3 DNA sequence: TGCAGCGTTGATTTGGACAGAGCGGGGGAAGCTTTCTTT. As protein: CSVDLDRAGEAFF.

This clone came up a few times. The chain combines TRBV5-1 with TRBJ1-1; a possible D gene is TRBD1 (5 bases). The V and J ends lost 3 bases and 4 bases respectively, with 16 bases between them. Germline-derived CDR1 and CDR2 are SGHRS and YFSETQ. CDR3 length equals 15 residues. The CDR3 region has the DNA TGCGCCAGCAGCTCAACCCAGGGTAGGGGCACTGAAGCTTTCTTT. This codes for CASSSTQGRGTEAFF. Using reference TRBV5-1 and TRBJ1-1 for the parts outside the CDR3, the full variable domain is KAGVTQTPRYLIKTRGQQVTLSCSPISGHRSVSWYQQTPGQGLQFLFEYFSETQRNKGNFPGRFSGRQFSNSRSEMNVSTLELGDSALYLCASSSTQGRGTEAFFGQGTRLTVV.

The chain carries TRBV11-2 and TRBJ1-4, with 10 bases lining up with TRBD1. The CDR3 consists of 14 residues. Germline assignment: CDR1 SGHAT and CDR2 FQNNGV. After removal of 4 bases from V and 7 bases from J, the junction contained 3 bases not matched to a gene. CDR3 in amino acids: CASSSDRGGEKLFF. CDR3 sequence (DNA): TGTGCCAGCAGCTCGGACAGGGGGGGTGAAAAACTGTTTTTT.

The chain employs TRBV7-2 and TRBJ2-7; 9 nucleotides align to TRBD1. The J segment lost 1 base and the V segment lost 2 bases, leaving 3 bases of the junction unmatched. CDR3 size: 15 residues. CDR1 is SGHTA and CDR2 is FQGNSA in the germline V gene. The CDR3 sequence is CASSLLGTGSYEQYF. The CDR3 DNA sequence: TGTGCCAGCAGCTTATTAGGGACAGGGTCCTACGAGCAGTACTTC.

The chain employs TRBV7-9 and TRBJ2-7, with 12 bases matching TRBD2. This CDR3 is built from 16 residues. After removal of 2 bases from V and 4 bases from J, the junction contained 6 bases not matched to a gene. Germline V gene data show CDR1 as SEHNR and CDR2 as FQNEAQ (reference sequence). The CDR3: CASSLTTTSGRYEQYF. In DNA, the CDR3 is TGTGCCAGCAGCTTAACAACCACTAGCGGGAGGTACGAGCAGTACTTC.

The genes are TRBV7-2 and TRBJ2-3; D uncertain. Germline V gene sequence: CDR1 SGHTA, CDR2 FQGNSA. This CDR3 comprises 15 residues. The V end lost 2 bases, the J end lost 2 bases, and 11 bases lay between the germline ends. CDR3: CASSLRSENTDTQYF. In DNA, the CDR3 is TGTGCCAGCAGCTTAAGGTCAGAAAACACAGATACGCAGTATTTT.

The chain employs TRBV4-3 and TRBJ1-2; D is possibly TRBD1 (5 bases). The CDR3 totals 15 residues. Germline V CDR1 and CDR2: LGHNA, YSLEER. V lost 0 bases, J lost 4 bases, and 12 bases lay in between. Written as DNA, the CDR3 is TGCGCCAGCAGCCAAGATCCCCAGGGTCTCTATGGCTACACCTTC. Residues: CASSQDPQGLYGYTF.

The chain couples TRBV9 to TRBJ2-7; maybe TRBD2 (7 bases). The CDR3 extends over 15 amino acids. CDR1 is SGDLS, CDR2 YYNGEE, per germline. The V and J ends lost 4 bases and 8 bases respectively, with 22 bases between them. In DNA form, the CDR3 reads TGTGCCAGCAGCCACAGTAGGGGGGGCGTCTGGAAGCAGTACTTC. Encoded protein: CASSHSRGGVWKQYF.

The chain uses TRBV5-1 and TRBJ2-4; D not resolved. The CDR3 contains 19 residues. V lost 2 bases and J 8 bases, leaving 29 bases between the germline ends. The germline CDR1 and CDR2 sequences are SGHRS and YFSETQ. The CDR3 loop reads CASSFRPRKVRGEEDIQYF. The DNA of the CDR3 is TGCGCCAGCAGCTTCAGACCAAGAAAAGTGCGAGGAGAGGAAGACATTCAGTACTTC.

This chain connects TRBV5-6 to TRBJ1-3, with a possible D match to TRBD1 (5 bases). The ends were cut back, 0 bases at V and 4 bases at J, with 14 bases in the middle. Per germline, CDR1 SGHDT and CDR2 YYEEEE. CDR3 length: 16 residues. The CDR3 region is CASSLAPGALGNTIYF. CDR3 DNA sequence: TGTGCCAGCAGCTTGGCCCCCGGGGCGTTGGGAAACACCATATATTTT.

The chain recombines TRBV28 with TRBJ1-6; D is ambiguous. Trimming stripped 7 bases from V and 7 bases from J, with 17 bases between. The CDR3 spans 15 residues. In germline, CDR1 is MDHEN, CDR2 SYDVKM. The CDR3 loop reads CASTPSLGRNSPLHF. The DNA of the CDR3 is TGTGCCAGCACCCCAAGTCTGGGTCGGAATTCACCCCTCCACTTT.

A note on this clone: Other DNA sequences of this sample code for an identical CDR3. The chain joins TRBV19 to TRBJ1-5; D is possibly TRBD1 (5 bases). CDR3 length: 14 residues. Trimming stripped 3 bases from V and 1 base from J, with 7 bases between. The germline CDR1 and CDR2 sequences are LNHDA and SQIVND (reference sequence). In DNA form, the CDR3 reads TGTGCCAGTAGTATGGGGGGAAGCAATCAGCCCCAGCATTTT. Translation gives CASSMGGSNQPQHF.